This T cell receptor beta chain was captured by sequencing in a study of CD8 T cells in ankylosing spondylitis. Study outcomes and limitations: Disease-associated clones were reportedly significantly overrepresented in matched ankylosing spondylitis synovial fluid. A motif of roughly 8 highly homologous TCR beta variants was seen as apparently characteristic of ankylosing spondylitis blood. As for the disease-linked clones, they showed a CD8+ phenotype and occurred at relatively low frequencies in peripheral blood.

Generation of TCR beta libraries employed quantitative 5'-RACE incorporating molecular barcodes. In TCRdb, the 5' RACE reads were re-called with MiXCR into one record per CDR3 protein. The table includes 350,000 to 400,000 distinct CDR3 sequences, approximately 22% detected once. The sample holds a few counts of this clonotype. The target antigen is unknown. Germline V gives CDR1 LGHNA, CDR2 YNFKEQ. Trimming took 6 bases from V and 0 from J, leaving 15 bases between them. The CDR3 has 16 amino acids. The chain combines TRBV4-2 with TRBJ2-1; D is possibly TRBD2 (6 bases). The TCR was taken from a male donor with ankylosing spondylitis or in good health (not recorded which). Sequences were obtained from blood, either unsorted or a sorted T cell fraction (not recorded which). The CDR3 DNA follows: TGTGCCAGCAGGGAAGGGTGGGGGGACTCCTACAATGAGCAGTTCTTC. This sequence encodes CASREGWGDSYNEQFF.